The clone carrying this TCR beta chain has more than one count but fewer than ten. Antigen: not known. The sample comes from a study of CD8 T cells in ankylosing spondylitis. Study-wide findings and caveats: Seven or eight highly homologous variants formed a TCR beta motif that appeared characteristic of ankylosing spondylitis blood. Significant enrichment of disease-linked clones was reportedly seen in matched ankylosing spondylitis synovial fluid. CD8+ cells made up the disease-linked clones, which were relatively rare in peripheral blood.

Germline V gene sequence: CDR1 SGHTA, CDR2 FQGNSA. Trimming removed 5 bases at V and 4 bases at J, with 15 bases between. The CDR3 spans 15 residues. By quantitative 5'-RACE with molecular barcodes, the TCR beta libraries were made. TCRdb re-analysed the 5' RACE reads in MiXCR, keeping a single row per CDR3 protein. This table has roughly 700,000 distinct CDR3 sequences, roughly 20% appearing once. This clonotype originated in a male donor with ankylosing spondylitis. The chain employs TRBV7-2 and TRBJ2-1; TRBD1 is a possible D gene (7 bases). Sample: blood, either unsorted or a sorted T cell fraction (not recorded which). The CDR3 spells CASSPGGKNYNEQFF. For the CDR3, the DNA is TGTGCCAGCAGCCCAGGGGGGAAGAATTACAATGAGCAGTTCTTC.